A single T cell receptor beta chain is shown here with its context. Its antigen is still unknown. Some clones are missing from TCRdb's copy, which holds only in-frame ones; the method was immunoSEQ multiplex PCR. The sample comprises some 38,000 clones, approximately 72% of which are singletons, and approximately 0.5% rests with the top ten. This sample was included in a study of STAT5B mutations in CD4+ large granular lymphocyte leukemia. Study information: The CDR3 'QG' motif was associated with a particular HLA allele among healthy donors.

Study-wide results and caveats: Patient CD4-sorted repertoires looked more clonal than healthy CD4+ repertoires, even without putative leukemic clones. Main leukemic clonotypes were patient-specific, but around 25% appeared at low frequency elsewhere.

This clonotype was obtained from a human donor in good health. Sequenced sample: CD4+ T cells from blood buffy coats.

Here the CDR3 reads CASKRGVEYEQYF. CDR3 in DNA: TGTGCCAGCAAGAGGGGGGTAGAGTACGAGCAGTACTTC. The chain joins TRBV6-1 to TRBJ2-7; D possibly matches TRBD1 or TRBD2 (6 bases each). The CDR3 runs to 13 residues. Trimming took 7 bases from V and 4 from J, leaving 14 bases between them. Germline V gene data show CDR1 as MNHNS and CDR2 as SASEGT.